This TCR beta chain was recovered during a study of sequential checkpoint blockade in melanoma. The table came from immunoSEQ multiplex PCR; TCRdb's copy has only in-frame clones and leaves some out. The table lists 15,000 to 20,000 clones, roughly 70% of them singletons. Treatment specified: randomized to nivolumab then ipilimumab (arm A) or the reverse (arm B). No patient had prior DNA-damaging chemotherapy. From thawed PBMCs, live CD3+CD8+ cells negative for CD19 and CD56 were sorted. The specimen comprised CD8+ T cells sorted from blood (inferred from file names), sampled from a patient given nivolumab and ipilimumab in sequence. The receptor's source is a human donor with melanoma.

CDR3: CSVVDREFYGYTF. CDR3 nucleotides: TGCAGCGTTGTGGACAGGGAGTTCTATGGCTACACCTTC. The chain uses TRBV29-1 and TRBJ1-2; 8 bases map to TRBD1. The CDR3 contains 13 residues. Germline V CDR1 and CDR2: SQVTM, ANQGSEA. V was pared by 4 bases and J by 4 bases, with 5 bases of the junction left unmatched.